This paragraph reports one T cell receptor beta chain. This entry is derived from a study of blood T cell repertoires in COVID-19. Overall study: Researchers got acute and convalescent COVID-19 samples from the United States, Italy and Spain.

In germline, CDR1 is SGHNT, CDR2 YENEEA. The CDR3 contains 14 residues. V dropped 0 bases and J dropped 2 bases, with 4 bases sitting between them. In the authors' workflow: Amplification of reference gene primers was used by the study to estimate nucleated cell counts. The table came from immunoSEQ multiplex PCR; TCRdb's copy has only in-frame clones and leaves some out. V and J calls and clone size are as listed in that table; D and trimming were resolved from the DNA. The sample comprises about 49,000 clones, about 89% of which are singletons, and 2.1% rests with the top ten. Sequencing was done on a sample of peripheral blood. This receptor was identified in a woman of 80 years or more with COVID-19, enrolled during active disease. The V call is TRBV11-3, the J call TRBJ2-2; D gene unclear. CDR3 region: CASSLELNTGELFF. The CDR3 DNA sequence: TGTGCCAGCAGCTTAGAACTCAACACCGGGGAGCTGTTTTTT.